This is a list of T cell receptor beta chains from one sample in a study of T cell changes during pregnancy in multiple sclerosis. The assay was immunoSEQ multiplex PCR, and TCRdb's table has in-frame clones only and misses some. The repertoire consists of some 55,000 clones, with about 91% occurring once and the leading ten covering roughly 1.2%. The input for sequencing was peripheral blood, taken after pregnancy. The receptors derive from a female donor in good health, enrolled as a control in a pregnancy study. Both conserved end residues are part of each CDR3. Each record gives: J gene, clone size, D gene, V gene, CDR3 DNA, CDR3 protein. D genes are given only for firm matches. Size is stated for part of the rows, as once, few or many counts, or as a class when the clone is expanded.

J gene: TRBJ2-7; clone size: -; D gene: -; V gene: TRBV11-2; CDR3 DNA: TGTGCCAGCAGCTTAGATCAGCTGGGGGCCCACGAGCAGTACTTC; CDR3 protein: CASSLDQLGAHEQYF
J gene: TRBJ1-1; clone size: -; D gene: TRBD1; V gene: TRBV12-5; CDR3 DNA: TGTGCTAGTGGGCCTGGGACAGGGGGCGCATACACTGAAGCTTTCTTT; CDR3 protein: CASGPGTGGAYTEAFF
J gene: TRBJ2-1; clone size: -; D gene: TRBD2; V gene: TRBV6-1; CDR3 DNA: TGTGCCAGCAGTGGGGGACTAGCGGGGAATGAGCAGTTCTTC; CDR3 protein: CASSGGLAGNEQFF
J gene: TRBJ2-5; clone size: -; D gene: TRBD1; V gene: TRBV28; CDR3 DNA: TGTGCCAGCAGCAAACCGGGACAGGGGAGAGTCGCCCAGTACTTC; CDR3 protein: CASSKPGQGRVAQYF
J gene: TRBJ1-4; clone size: -; D gene: -; V gene: TRBV6-1; CDR3 DNA: TGTGCCAGCAGTGAAAGGGGTCGGAATGAAAAACTGTTTTTT; CDR3 protein: CASSERGRNEKLFF
J gene: TRBJ1-4; clone size: once; D gene: -; V gene: TRBV2; CDR3 DNA: TGTGCCAGCAATGCTCGGGTTGCCAATGAAAAACTGTTTTTT; CDR3 protein: CASNARVANEKLFF
J gene: TRBJ1-2; clone size: -; D gene: TRBD1; V gene: TRBV7-9; CDR3 DNA: TGTGCCAGCAGCTTAGGACAGGGGAACTATGGCTACACCTTC; CDR3 protein: CASSLGQGNYGYTF
J gene: TRBJ2-3; clone size: -; D gene: -; V gene: TRBV30; CDR3 DNA: TGTGCCTGCGGATTGACTGGGGGGGATACGCAGTATTTT; CDR3 protein: CACGLTGGDTQYF
J gene: TRBJ2-7; clone size: -; D gene: TRBD1; V gene: TRBV5-6; CDR3 DNA: TGTGCCAGCAGCATAGTATCCCCGGGACAGACCTACGAGCAGTACTTC; CDR3 protein: CASSIVSPGQTYEQYF
J gene: TRBJ1-1; clone size: once; D gene: -; V gene: TRBV7-2; CDR3 DNA: TGTGCCAGCAGCTTAGCGACAACACGGAATGAAGCTTTCTTT; CDR3 protein: CASSLATTRNEAFF
J gene: TRBJ2-6; clone size: -; D gene: TRBD1; V gene: TRBV9; CDR3 DNA: TGTGCCAGCAGCCCGGGACAGGGGGGCTCTGGGGCCAACGTCCTGACTTTC; CDR3 protein: CASSPGQGGSGANVLTF
J gene: TRBJ1-2; clone size: -; D gene: -; V gene: TRBV9; CDR3 DNA: TGTGCCAGCACCAATCGGGGGGTCAAAGTATATGGCTACACCTTC; CDR3 protein: CASTNRGVKVYGYTF
J gene: TRBJ2-4; clone size: -; D gene: -; V gene: TRBV30; CDR3 DNA: TGTGCCTGGAGAGGGCTAGCCCCGAACATTCAGTACTTC; CDR3 protein: CAWRGLAPNIQYF
J gene: TRBJ1-2; clone size: few; D gene: -; V gene: TRBV27; CDR3 DNA: TGTGCCAGCGGCCAATGGACAGCTAACTATGGCTACACCTTC; CDR3 protein: CASGQWTANYGYTF
J gene: TRBJ2-1; clone size: -; D gene: TRBD2; V gene: TRBV7-2; CDR3 DNA: TGTGCCAGCAGCTTAGCGGCGGGAGTTTTAGATGAGCAGTTCTTC; CDR3 protein: CASSLAAGVLDEQFF
J gene: TRBJ2-1; clone size: -; D gene: TRBD1; V gene: TRBV5-1; CDR3 DNA: TGCGCCAGCAGTACTCTACAGGGGTACAATGAGCAGTTCTTC; CDR3 protein: CASSTLQGYNEQFF
J gene: TRBJ2-1; clone size: -; D gene: TRBD1; V gene: TRBV27; CDR3 DNA: TGTGCCAGCAGTTCCTTCGGGACAGCTCGAGGCTACAATGAGCAGTTCTTC; CDR3 protein: CASSSFGTARGYNEQFF
J gene: TRBJ2-7; clone size: -; D gene: -; V gene: TRBV7-8; CDR3 DNA: TGTGCCAGCAGCCCGGCGGGGCAGCCGACCTACGAGCAGTACTTC; CDR3 protein: CASSPAGQPTYEQYF
J gene: TRBJ2-3; clone size: -; D gene: -; V gene: TRBV6-4; CDR3 DNA: TGTGCCAGCAGTGACTTCCGTGAGCCACCTGATACGCAGTATTTT; CDR3 protein: CASSDFREPPDTQYF
J gene: TRBJ2-3; clone size: -; D gene: -; V gene: TRBV5-1; CDR3 DNA: TGCGCCAGCAGCTTGGTGGGAGTTGCAGATACGCAGTATTTT; CDR3 protein: CASSLVGVADTQYF
J gene: TRBJ1-2; clone size: -; D gene: -; V gene: TRBV27; CDR3 DNA: TGTGCCAGCAGTTTTAACATATTCTATGGCTACACCTTC; CDR3 protein: CASSFNIFYGYTF
J gene: TRBJ1-1; clone size: -; D gene: TRBD1; V gene: TRBV18; CDR3 DNA: TGTGCCAGCTCACCAGAGGAGGGGGCGAGTACTGAAGCTTTCTTT; CDR3 protein: CASSPEEGASTEAFF
J gene: TRBJ1-2; clone size: -; D gene: -; V gene: TRBV5-4; CDR3 DNA: TGTGCCAGCAGCTTGGCGGGGGATGGCTACACCTTC; CDR3 protein: CASSLAGDGYTF
J gene: TRBJ2-2; clone size: -; D gene: -; V gene: TRBV7-7; CDR3 DNA: TGTGCTAGCAGCTTAGGACGCGGGGCAAACACCGGGGAGCTGTTTTTT; CDR3 protein: CASSLGRGANTGELFF
J gene: TRBJ1-5; clone size: once; D gene: -; V gene: TRBV12-5; CDR3 DNA: TGTGCTAGTGGGAGCTCCAATCAGCCCCAGCATTTT; CDR3 protein: CASGSSNQPQHF
J gene: TRBJ2-5; clone size: -; D gene: -; V gene: TRBV5-6; CDR3 DNA: TGTGCCAGCAGCCCTGGCTACCAAGAGACCCAGTACTTC; CDR3 protein: CASSPGYQETQYF
J gene: TRBJ1-2; clone size: -; D gene: TRBD1; V gene: TRBV5-5; CDR3 DNA: TGTGCCAGCAGCTTGGAATCAGGGGGCAATGACTACACCTTC; CDR3 protein: CASSLESGGNDYTF